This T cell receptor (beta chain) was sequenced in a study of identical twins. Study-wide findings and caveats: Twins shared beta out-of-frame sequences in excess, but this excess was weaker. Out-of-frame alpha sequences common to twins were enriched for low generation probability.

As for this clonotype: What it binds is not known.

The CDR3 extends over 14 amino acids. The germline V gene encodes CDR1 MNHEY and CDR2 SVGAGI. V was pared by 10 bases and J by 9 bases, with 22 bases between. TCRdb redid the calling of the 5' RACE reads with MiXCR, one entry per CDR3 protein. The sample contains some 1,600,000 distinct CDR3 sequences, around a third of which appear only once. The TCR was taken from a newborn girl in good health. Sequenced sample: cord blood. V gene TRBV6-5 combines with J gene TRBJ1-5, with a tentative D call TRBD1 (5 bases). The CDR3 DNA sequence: TGTGCCACTAAGATGGGGACGGAGGTCTGGCCCCAGCATTTT. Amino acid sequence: CATKMGTEVWPQHF.